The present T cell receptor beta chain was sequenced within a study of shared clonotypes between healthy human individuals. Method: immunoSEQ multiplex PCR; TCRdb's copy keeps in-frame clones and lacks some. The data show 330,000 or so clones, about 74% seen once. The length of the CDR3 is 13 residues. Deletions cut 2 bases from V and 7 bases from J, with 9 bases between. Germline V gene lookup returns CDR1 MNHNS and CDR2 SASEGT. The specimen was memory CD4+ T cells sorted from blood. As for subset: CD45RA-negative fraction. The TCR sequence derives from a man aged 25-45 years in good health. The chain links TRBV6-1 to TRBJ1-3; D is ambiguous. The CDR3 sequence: CASSEREGNTIYF. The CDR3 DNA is TGTGCCAGCAGTGAACGGGAAGGGAACACCATATATTTT.